One sample yielded the 19 T cell receptor beta chains listed below, sequenced in a study of early stage breast cancer tumors. This table comes from immunoSEQ multiplex PCR, and its TCRdb copy is limited to in-frame clones, with some not included. The sample has tens of thousands of clones, about 93% seen once. Sequenced input: blood. Receptors were obtained from a person between 65 and 80 years old with breast cancer.

This clone was seen a single time. This chain links TRBV27 with TRBJ1-5; D not resolved. This CDR3 contains 13 residues. The V and J ends lost 7 bases and 5 bases respectively, with 12 bases between them. The germline CDR1 and CDR2 sequences are MNHEY and SMNVEV (reference sequence). The CDR3 DNA is TGTGCCAGCACCTTCTACGGGGATCAGCCCCAGCATTTT. This encodes CASTFYGDQPQHF.

The chain employs TRBV28 and TRBJ2-7, with D possibly matching TRBD2 (6 bases). This CDR3 has 15 amino acids. The V end was cut by 8 bases, the J end by 0 bases, with 17 bases between. Germline V gives CDR1 MDHEN, CDR2 SYDVKM. The chain's CDR3 is CASDERGGISYEQYF. In nucleotides, the CDR3 is TGTGCCAGCGACGAGCGAGGAGGGATCTCCTACGAGCAGTACTTC.

This chain joins TRBV7-9 and TRBJ1-3; D not certain. The V and J ends lost 5 bases and 4 bases respectively, with 15 bases between them. The CDR3 has 15 residues. Germline V gene sequence: CDR1 SEHNR, CDR2 FQNEAQ (reference sequence). The chain's CDR3 is CASSPKMRIGNTIYF. For the CDR3, the DNA is TGTGCCAGCAGCCCCAAAATGAGGATCGGAAACACCATATATTTT.

This rearrangement joins TRBV11-3 to TRBJ2-3; 9 nucleotides agree with TRBD2. The ends lost 2 bases at V and 5 bases at J; junction bases unmatched: 8. The CDR3 spans 16 residues. CDR1 SGHNT and CDR2 YENEEA come from the germline V gene. The CDR3 DNA reads TGTGCCAGCAGCTTATCGCGCGGGGGGGCTGGAGATACGCAGTATTTT. It encodes CASSLSRGGAGDTQYF.

The chain carries TRBV18 and TRBJ1-2; D is possibly TRBD1 (6 bases). CDR1 and CDR2 from the germline V gene are KGHSH and LQKENI. CDR3 length: 14 residues. V was cut by 2 bases and J by 2 bases, with 9 bases left in between. CDR3 sequence reads: CASSPGGPNYGYTF. The DNA of the CDR3 is TGTGCCAGCTCACCAGGGGGCCCCAACTATGGCTACACCTTC.

The chain recombines TRBV30 with TRBJ1-2, with D maybe TRBD1 (6 bases). The germline V gene has CDR1 GTSNPN and CDR2 SVGIG (reference sequence). V lost 5 bases to trimming and J lost 1 base, with 14 bases between them. The CDR3 has 14 residues. The DNA for the CDR3 is TGTGCCTGGCTTCCGGACAGTTATAACTATGGCTACACCTTC. The encoded protein is CAWLPDSYNYGYTF.

This chain uses TRBV20-1 with TRBJ1-1; D is unresolved. There are 11 residues in the CDR3. Between the trimmed V and J ends, which lost 7 bases and 3 bases, there was a span of 9 bases. CDR1 and CDR2 (germline): DFQATT, SNEGSKA (reference sequence). For the CDR3, the DNA is TGCAGTGGTGGGCGAGACACTGAAGCTTTCTTT. Translation gives CSGGRDTEAFF.

This clone appeared a few times. This rearrangement joins TRBV18 to TRBJ1-5; unclear D gene. Trimming took off 2 bases at V and 0 bases at J, with 8 bases between the two ends. In germline, CDR1 is KGHSH, CDR2 LQKENI. This CDR3 is 15 amino acids long. Written as DNA, the CDR3 is TGTGCCAGCTCACCAGTTCGCGGTAGCAATCAGCCCCAGCATTTT. The encoded protein is CASSPVRGSNQPQHF.

The gene calls are TRBV5-4 and TRBJ2-7; TRBD2 matches 11 bases. The V segment lost 3 bases and the J segment 3 bases; nucleotides outside the gene matches: 5. Germline CDR1 and CDR2: SGHNT and YYREEE (reference sequence). CDR3 length: 15 amino acids. CDR3 coding DNA: TGTGCCAGCAGCTCGCGACTAGCGGGGAACTACGAGCAGTACTTC. Translated: CASSSRLAGNYEQYF.

This clone was detected only once. The chain uses TRBV19 and TRBJ2-7; a weak D match, TRBD1 (5 bases). Trimming removed 0 bases at V and 1 base at J, with 7 bases between. Looked up from germline, CDR1 is LNHDA and CDR2 is SQIVND (reference sequence). This CDR3 contains 14 residues. CDR3 loop: CASSIDRQSYEQYF. CDR3 nucleotide sequence: TGTGCCAGTAGTATAGATAGACAGTCCTACGAGCAGTACTTC.

The chain employs TRBV30 and TRBJ1-6; the match to TRBD1 covers 9 bases. In germline, CDR1 is GTSNPN, CDR2 SVGIG (reference sequence). There are 15 residues in the CDR3. Trimming cost V 0 bases and J 8 bases; bases outside gene matches: 5. The CDR3 sequence is CAWSVRDRAYSPLHF. In DNA form, the CDR3 reads TGTGCCTGGAGTGTCCGGGACAGGGCCTATTCACCCCTCCACTTT.

The rearrangement links TRBV6-1 to TRBJ2-3; 7 nucleotides match TRBD2. Per germline, CDR1 MNHNS and CDR2 SASEGT. The CDR3 contains 16 residues. The V and J ends lost 4 bases and 1 base, in that order; junction bases with no gene match: 8. CDR3 amino acids: CASSGLIRGGTDTQYF. CDR3 in DNA: TGTGCCAGCAGTGGGCTTATCCGGGGGGGCACAGATACGCAGTATTTT.

The rearrangement uses TRBV6-5 and TRBJ2-2; TRBD2 matches 7 bases. The germline gives CDR1 MNHEY, CDR2 SVGAGI. The CDR3 is made up of 14 amino acids. V shed 7 bases and J 6 bases; nucleotides not matched to a gene: 8. The CDR3 is CASTTGLVAGELFF. The DNA of the CDR3 is TGTGCCAGCACCACCGGACTAGTTGCCGGGGAGCTGTTTTTT.

This chain links TRBV27 with TRBJ2-1; D not certain. The V gene lost 6 bases and the J gene lost 0 bases, with 9 bases spanning the gap. Per the germline V gene, CDR1 is MNHEY and CDR2 is SMNVEV (reference sequence). This CDR3 is built from 14 residues. CDR3 sequence: CASRTPSSYNEQFF. The CDR3 DNA reads as TGTGCCAGCAGAACCCCGAGCTCCTACAATGAGCAGTTCTTC.

The chain combines TRBV7-2 with TRBJ1-2, with unresolved D. V shed 5 bases and J shed 7 bases, with 17 bases lying between them. The germline CDR1 and CDR2 sequences are SGHTA and FQGNSA. This CDR3 has 14 residues. CDR3 bases: TGTGCCAGCAGCCCCCAGTCCGGGGAGGGTGGCTACACCTTC. Its translation is CASSPQSGEGGYTF.

The chain couples TRBV4-1 to TRBJ1-2; D unclear. Per germline, CDR1 MGHRA and CDR2 YSYEKL. Trimming removed 4 bases at V and 2 bases at J, with 11 bases between. The CDR3 consists of 14 residues. In nucleotides, the CDR3 is TGCGCCAGCAGCCGAATGACGGGGAACTATGGCTACACCTTC. Amino acids: CASSRMTGNYGYTF.

The chain recombines TRBV4-3 with TRBJ2-2, with D uncertain. Germline values: CDR1 LGHNA, CDR2 YSLEER. CDR3 length: 16 residues. V lost 0 bases, J lost 4 bases, and 12 bases lay in between. The CDR3: CASSQDSSGLTGELFF. CDR3 in DNA: TGCGCCAGCAGCCAAGACAGCTCAGGCCTCACCGGGGAGCTGTTTTTT.

The chain employs TRBV19 and TRBJ2-1, with 8 bases identical to TRBD2. The junction had 7 bases not matched to a gene; V was cut back by 1 base and J by 5 bases. The CDR3 sequence is 16 residues long. CDR1 is LNHDA, CDR2 SQIVND, per germline (reference sequence). This CDR3 is CASSIGGRRGDNEQFF. CDR3 bases: TGTGCCAGTAGTATAGGCGGGAGGCGGGGGGACAATGAGCAGTTCTTC.

V usage is TRBV5-1 and J usage is TRBJ1-6; weak D call: TRBD1 (6 bases). The CDR3 spans 15 residues. Looked up from germline, CDR1 is SGHRS and CDR2 is YFSETQ. V dropped 3 bases and J dropped 2 bases, with 9 bases sitting between them. The chain's CDR3 is CASSSQGPYNSPLHF. The CDR3 coding sequence is TGCGCCAGCAGCTCACAGGGCCCCTATAATTCACCCCTCCACTTT.